The rows below give T cell receptor beta chains drawn from one sample of a study of technical replicates of blood from several donors. TCRdb keeps only in-frame clones here, not all; method: immunoSEQ multiplex PCR. The table records about 72,000 clones, about 95% of them present only once. The sequenced sample was T cells isolated from PBMCs. The receptors stem from a human donor in good health. CDR3s include the opening cysteine and the closing phenylalanine or tryptophan. D genes are given only for firm matches. Clone size, where shown, is once, few, many, or a class for clones that have expanded.

j_call: TRBJ2-4
d_call: NA
v_call: TRBV28
cdr3_length: 19
clone_size: NA
cdr3_nt: TGTGCCAGCAGTTTATCTGGCAGCCGGGTCCTAGTAGCCAAAAACATTCAGTACTTC
cdr3_aa: CASSLSGSRVLVAKNIQYF

j_call: TRBJ2-7
d_call: TRBD1
v_call: TRBV7-2
cdr3_length: 17
clone_size: NA
cdr3_nt: TGTGCCAGCAGCTTAGGCTCGACAGGGTTTTACTCCTACGAGCAGTACTTC
cdr3_aa: CASSLGSTGFYSYEQYF

j_call: TRBJ2-1
d_call: NA
v_call: TRBV7-9
cdr3_length: 13
clone_size: once
cdr3_nt: TGTGCCAGCAGAGGTTGGCTGAGGAATGAGCAGTTCTTC
cdr3_aa: CASRGWLRNEQFF

j_call: TRBJ2-7
d_call: NA
v_call: TRBV29-1
cdr3_length: 16
clone_size: NA
cdr3_nt: TGCAGCGTTGAAGACACCCCCGGCGGGGACCTTTACGAGCAGTACTTC
cdr3_aa: CSVEDTPGGDLYEQYF

j_call: TRBJ1-5
d_call: NA
v_call: TRBV15
cdr3_length: 14
clone_size: NA
cdr3_nt: TGTGCCACCCTTTCTCATCCAGACAATCAGCCCCAGCATTTT
cdr3_aa: CATLSHPDNQPQHF

j_call: TRBJ1-5
d_call: TRBD1
v_call: TRBV19
cdr3_length: 17
clone_size: NA
cdr3_nt: TGTGCCAGTAGTGTCGGGACAGGTGTATGGGGCGATCAGCCCCAGCATTTT
cdr3_aa: CASSVGTGVWGDQPQHF

j_call: TRBJ1-1
d_call: NA
v_call: TRBV4-1
cdr3_length: 15
clone_size: NA
cdr3_nt: TGCGCCAGCAGCCAAGAGGGCAGGGGAAGTCCTGAAGCTTTCTTT
cdr3_aa: CASSQEGRGSPEAFF

j_call: TRBJ1-1
d_call: TRBD1
v_call: TRBV11-2
cdr3_length: 14
clone_size: NA
cdr3_nt: TGTGCCAGCAGCTCGCTCAGGGGGGAATTTGAAGCTTTCTTT
cdr3_aa: CASSSLRGEFEAFF

j_call: TRBJ1-3
d_call: NA
v_call: TRBV7-9
cdr3_length: 13
clone_size: NA
cdr3_nt: TGTGCCAGCAGCTACTACCACCTGGACACCATATATTTT
cdr3_aa: CASSYYHLDTIYF

j_call: TRBJ2-1
d_call: NA
v_call: TRBV9
cdr3_length: 16
clone_size: NA
cdr3_nt: TGTGCCAGCAGCGTAGGGCAGGGGGGATACTACAATGAGCAGTTCTTC
cdr3_aa: CASSVGQGGYYNEQFF

j_call: TRBJ1-1
d_call: TRBD1
v_call: TRBV5-1
cdr3_length: 19
clone_size: NA
cdr3_nt: TGCGCCAGCAGCCCGATTACCGGCGAACCAGGGGGCGGGAACACTGAAGCTTTCTTT
cdr3_aa: CASSPITGEPGGGNTEAFF

j_call: TRBJ1-1
d_call: NA
v_call: TRBV28
cdr3_length: 13
clone_size: NA
cdr3_nt: TGTGCCAGCACTTCGCGGGCTGCGGCTGAAGCTTTCTTT
cdr3_aa: CASTSRAAAEAFF

j_call: TRBJ1-5
d_call: TRBD1
v_call: TRBV28
cdr3_length: 14
clone_size: NA
cdr3_nt: TGTGCCAGCAGTTTGACAGGGCCGAATCAGCCCCAGCATTTT
cdr3_aa: CASSLTGPNQPQHF

j_call: TRBJ2-1
d_call: TRBD2
v_call: TRBV27
cdr3_length: 16
clone_size: NA
cdr3_nt: TGTGCCAGCGGTGGGAGGGAGGGCCGTCTCGACAATGAGCAGTTCTTC
cdr3_aa: CASGGREGRLDNEQFF

j_call: TRBJ2-5
d_call: NA
v_call: TRBV10-1
cdr3_length: 13
clone_size: NA
cdr3_nt: TGCGCCAGCAGTGTGAGGGTTGGAGAGACCCAGTACTTC
cdr3_aa: CASSVRVGETQYF

j_call: TRBJ1-1
d_call: TRBD1
v_call: TRBV6-5
cdr3_length: 12
clone_size: NA
cdr3_nt: TGTGCCAGCAGTAGGGACAGCCACGCGGCTTTCTTT
cdr3_aa: CASSRDSHAAFF

j_call: TRBJ2-7
d_call: TRBD1
v_call: TRBV19
cdr3_length: 14
clone_size: NA
cdr3_nt: TGTGCCAGTACAGTAGGGACAGGGACCTACGAGCAGTACTTC
cdr3_aa: CASTVGTGTYEQYF

j_call: TRBJ1-5
d_call: TRBD1
v_call: TRBV28
cdr3_length: 14
clone_size: NA
cdr3_nt: TGTGCCAGCAGGGCAGGGGGTCCCAATCAGCCCCAGCATTTT
cdr3_aa: CASRAGGPNQPQHF